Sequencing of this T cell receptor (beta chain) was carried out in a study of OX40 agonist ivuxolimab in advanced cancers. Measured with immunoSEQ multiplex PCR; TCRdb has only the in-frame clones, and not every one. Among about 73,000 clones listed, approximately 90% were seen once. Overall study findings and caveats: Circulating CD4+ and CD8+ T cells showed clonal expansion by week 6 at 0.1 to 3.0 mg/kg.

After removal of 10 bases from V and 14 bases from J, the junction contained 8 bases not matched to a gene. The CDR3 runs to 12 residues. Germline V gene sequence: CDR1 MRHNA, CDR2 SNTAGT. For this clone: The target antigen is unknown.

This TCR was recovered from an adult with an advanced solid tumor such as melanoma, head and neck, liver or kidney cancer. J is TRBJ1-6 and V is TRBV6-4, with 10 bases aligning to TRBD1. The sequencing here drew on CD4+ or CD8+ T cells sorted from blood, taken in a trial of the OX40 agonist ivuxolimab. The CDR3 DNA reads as TGTGCCATGAACCGGGACAGGGGATCCCTCCACTTT. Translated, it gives CAMNRDRGSLHF.